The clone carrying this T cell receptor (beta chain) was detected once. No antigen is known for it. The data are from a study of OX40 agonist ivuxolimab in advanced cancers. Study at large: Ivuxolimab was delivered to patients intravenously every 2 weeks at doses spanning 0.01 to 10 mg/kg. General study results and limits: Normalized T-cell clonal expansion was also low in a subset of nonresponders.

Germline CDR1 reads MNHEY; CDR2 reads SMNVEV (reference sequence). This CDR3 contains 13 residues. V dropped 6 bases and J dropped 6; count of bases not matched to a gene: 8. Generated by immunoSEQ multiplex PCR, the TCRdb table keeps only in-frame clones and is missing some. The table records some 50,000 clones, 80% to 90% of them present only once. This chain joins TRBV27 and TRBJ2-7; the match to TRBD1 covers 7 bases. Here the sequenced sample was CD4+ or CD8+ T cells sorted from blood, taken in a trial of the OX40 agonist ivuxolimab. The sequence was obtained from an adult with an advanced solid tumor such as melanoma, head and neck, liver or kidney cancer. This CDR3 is CASRRGPGAEQYF. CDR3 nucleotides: TGTGCCAGCAGGAGGGGGCCGGGCGCCGAGCAGTACTTC.